This is a list of T cell receptor beta chains from one sample in a study of type 1 regulatory T cells. TCRdb reprocessed the reads with MiXCR, giving one entry per CDR3 protein. The table includes approximately 42,000 distinct CDR3 sequences, less than 15% detected once. Their target antigens are unknown. The sequencing sample was made of cultured non-Tr1 T cells, either the whole culture or a sorted T cell fraction (not recorded which). The receptors come from a human donor in good health. Each CDR3 is given with its conserved first and last residue.

j_call: TRBJ2-4
v_call: TRBV29-1
cdr3_aa: CSVSGAGSKNIQYF

j_call: TRBJ2-1
v_call: TRBV29-1
cdr3_aa: CSVDSSLGNNEQFF

j_call: TRBJ1-1
v_call: TRBV9
cdr3_aa: CASSLVGGYTEAFF

j_call: TRBJ1-5
v_call: TRBV7-2
cdr3_aa: CASSLANRGANQPQHF

j_call: TRBJ1-3
v_call: TRBV7-6
cdr3_aa: CASAKDSAGNTIYF

j_call: TRBJ1-6
v_call: TRBV19
cdr3_aa: CASSYQGARSPLHF

j_call: TRBJ1-2
v_call: TRBV20-1
cdr3_aa: CSARDRGGGGTF

j_call: TRBJ2-7
v_call: TRBV6-1
cdr3_aa: CASSPRDLLYKQYF

j_call: TRBJ2-7
v_call: TRBV20-1
cdr3_aa: CSAAHETKGHKEQYF

j_call: TRBJ1-1
v_call: TRBV7-2
cdr3_aa: CASRFGGSTEAFF

j_call: TRBJ2-2
v_call: TRBV6-1
cdr3_aa: CASSEHGRGTAGELFF

j_call: TRBJ1-6
v_call: TRBV20-1
cdr3_aa: CSARRDRNSPLHF

j_call: TRBJ2-7
v_call: TRBV7-2
cdr3_aa: CAISPVPGTGFEQYF

j_call: TRBJ1-6
v_call: TRBV5-1
cdr3_aa: CASSPAPDNSPLHF

j_call: TRBJ2-7
v_call: TRBV7-2
cdr3_aa: CASSLALAGHEQYF

j_call: TRBJ1-6
v_call: TRBV19
cdr3_aa: CASSRIAANDNSPLHF

j_call: TRBJ2-7
v_call: TRBV9
cdr3_aa: CASSVGTQPHEQYF

j_call: TRBJ2-2
v_call: TRBV12-3/TRBV12-4
cdr3_aa: CASSPSVVSNTGELFF

j_call: TRBJ2-2
v_call: TRBV6-5
cdr3_aa: CASSPRPTPNTGELFF

j_call: TRBJ1-5
v_call: TRBV4-1
cdr3_aa: CASSQGQNQPQHF

j_call: TRBJ2-7
v_call: TRBV20-1
cdr3_aa: CSARGTSGSYEQYF

j_call: TRBJ2-7
v_call: TRBV7-3
cdr3_aa: CASSSQVPPYEQYF

j_call: TRBJ2-2
v_call: TRBV5-1
cdr3_aa: CASSTSGANTGELFF

j_call: TRBJ1-2
v_call: TRBV29-1
cdr3_aa: CSVALRTGGFGGYTF

j_call: TRBJ1-4
v_call: TRBV20-1
cdr3_aa: CSARALGTGDEKLFF

j_call: TRBJ2-7
v_call: TRBV20-1
cdr3_aa: CSAGGHKAYEQYF

j_call: TRBJ1-3
v_call: TRBV3-1
cdr3_aa: CASSQGWGSGNTIYF

j_call: TRBJ2-4
v_call: TRBV7-9
cdr3_aa: CASRVDRGNIQYF

j_call: TRBJ1-1
v_call: TRBV12-3/TRBV12-4
cdr3_aa: CASSRDRVSEAFF

j_call: TRBJ2-7
v_call: TRBV5-1
cdr3_aa: CASSWQGSYEQYF

j_call: TRBJ1-6
v_call: TRBV27
cdr3_aa: CASSLSSGSGNSPLHF

j_call: TRBJ1-1
v_call: TRBV5-1
cdr3_aa: CASSLIGQNLNTEAFF

j_call: TRBJ2-2
v_call: TRBV5-1
cdr3_aa: CASSLLAGGSGELFF

j_call: TRBJ1-1
v_call: TRBV5-1
cdr3_aa: CASSLMGQKNTEAFF

j_call: TRBJ1-2
v_call: TRBV7-9
cdr3_aa: CASSPGQPEFGPF

j_call: TRBJ2-1
v_call: TRBV5-4
cdr3_aa: CASSPRLAGDLFNEQFF

j_call: TRBJ2-6
v_call: TRBV5-1
cdr3_aa: CASSPTPGANVLTF

j_call: TRBJ1-1
v_call: TRBV9
cdr3_aa: CASSVGQLNTEAFF

j_call: TRBJ2-7
v_call: TRBV7-8
cdr3_aa: CASSLRVSSYEQYF

j_call: TRBJ1-4
v_call: TRBV30
cdr3_aa: CAWSVQVYEKLFF

j_call: TRBJ2-5
v_call: TRBV5-1
cdr3_aa: CASSLFGGEETQYF

j_call: TRBJ2-2
v_call: TRBV18
cdr3_aa: CASSPSGPNTGELFF

j_call: TRBJ1-6
v_call: TRBV11-2
cdr3_aa: CASSLRQGGSSYNSPLHF

j_call: TRBJ2-7
v_call: TRBV20-1
cdr3_aa: CSARRTSGSVWQYF

j_call: TRBJ2-1
v_call: TRBV12-3/TRBV12-4
cdr3_aa: CASSPPGLAGVKEQFF

j_call: TRBJ1-5
v_call: TRBV18
cdr3_aa: CASSPGTGVNQPQHF

j_call: TRBJ2-3
v_call: TRBV20-1
cdr3_aa: CSASKGGTDTQYF

j_call: TRBJ2-1
v_call: TRBV5-5
cdr3_aa: CASSSGLAGAAGEQFF

j_call: TRBJ1-1
v_call: TRBV29-1
cdr3_aa: CSVEDLGANTEAFF

j_call: TRBJ2-1
v_call: TRBV20-1
cdr3_aa: CSGLAGRGGAYNEQFF